This record looks at one TCR beta chain sequence and its context. The data stem from a study of patients and donors after allogeneic stem cell transplantation. TCRdb used MiXCR to reprocess the RT-PCR reads, holding one entry per CDR3 protein. The sample includes more than 850,000 distinct CDR3 sequences, about a sixth seen only once; the top ten take approximately 5.9%. Sequencing used blood, either unsorted or a sorted T cell fraction (not recorded which). The sequence was collected from a human donor who was either an allogeneic HSCT recipient or a stem cell or donor lymphocyte infusion donor (not recorded which). It is not recorded whose cells these are; they may come from a transplant donor.

The CDR3, as DNA: TGTGCCAGCAGCAAAGCGGGAAAGCGGGTCTTGGAGACCCAGTACTTC. Translated: CASSKAGKRVLETQYF. J is TRBJ2-5 and V is TRBV21-1; TRBD2 is taken as the D call from the table, unchecked against the DNA. TRBV21-1 is reported as a pseudogene. CDR3 length equals 16 residues.